These 13 T cell receptor beta chains originate from one sample sequenced in a study of shared clonotypes between healthy human individuals. Here immunoSEQ multiplex PCR was the method, and the copy in TCRdb shows in-frame clones only, minus some. The profile shows some 1.5 million clones, 95% to 99% of them singletons. Sequenced: naive CD4+ T cells sorted from blood. The sample's subset: CD45RA+ positively selected. The source of these receptors is a man aged 25 to 45 in good health.

The chain couples TRBV7-2 to TRBJ2-7, with 10 bases that match TRBD1. Germline V gene lookup returns CDR1 SGHTA and CDR2 FQGNSA. V lost 5 bases and J lost 6; bases outside the gene matches: 7. The CDR3 spans 14 residues. This CDR3 reads CASSRDRGYGEQYF. In DNA form, the CDR3 reads TGTGCCAGCAGCCGGGACAGGGGATATGGCGAGCAGTACTTC.

The rearrangement joins TRBV7-9 to TRBJ2-7, with 8 nucleotides matching TRBD2. Germline-derived CDR1 and CDR2 are SEHNR and FQNEAQ (reference sequence). This CDR3 region has 16 residues. Trimming at V came to 4 bases and at J to 4 bases, leaving 12 bases not matched to a gene. The CDR3 loop reads CASSSSPLAGRYEQYF. The CDR3 DNA reads as TGTGCCAGCAGCTCCAGTCCCTTAGCGGGAAGGTACGAGCAGTACTTC.

V gene TRBV11-2 combines with J gene TRBJ2-1; TRBD1 is a possible D gene (6 bases). The germline V gene encodes CDR1 SGHAT and CDR2 FQNNGV. V was shortened by 1 base and J by 14 bases, with 12 bases between the two germline ends. The CDR3 totals 12 residues. The CDR3 region is CASSLAATGEFF. The CDR3 nucleotides read TGTGCCAGCAGCTTAGCGGCGACAGGAGAGTTCTTC. The complete variable domain, with remaining parts taken from reference TRBV11-2 and TRBJ2-1, reads EAGVAQSPRYKIIEKRQSVAFWCNPISGHATLYWYQQILGQGPKLLIQFQNNGVVDDSQLPKDRFSAERLKGVDSTLKIQPAKLEDSAVYLCASSLAATGEFFGPGTRLTVL.

This sequence joins TRBV7-9 and TRBJ1-1; a possible D gene is TRBD1 (6 bases). V was trimmed by 7 bases and J by 7 bases, leaving 19 bases between them. The germline CDR1 and CDR2 sequences are SEHNR and FQNEAQ (reference sequence). The length of the CDR3 is 14 residues. The CDR3 nucleotides read TGTGCCAGCACCATGCCTACAGGGAGTAATGAAGCTTTCTTT. Protein product: CASTMPTGSNEAFF.

The gene calls are TRBV19 and TRBJ2-1; perhaps TRBD1 as D (6 bases). V dropped 6 bases and J dropped 6 bases, with 21 bases sitting between them. Germline V gene lookup returns CDR1 LNHDA and CDR2 SQIVND (reference sequence). The CDR3 has 16 residues. This CDR3 is CASSPRYREGVNEQFF. In nucleotides, the CDR3 is TGTGCCAGTAGCCCGAGGTACAGGGAAGGGGTCAATGAGCAGTTCTTC.

This chain links TRBV28 with TRBJ1-5; D is unresolved. The V gene lost 1 base and the J gene lost 9 bases, with 10 bases spanning the gap. The V gene's germline CDR1 is MDHEN and CDR2 SYDVKM. The CDR3 is made up of 13 amino acids. The CDR3 loop is CASSLSPRRPQHF. CDR3 nucleotides: TGTGCCAGCAGTTTATCGCCCCGTCGGCCCCAGCATTTT.

The gene calls are TRBV9 and TRBJ2-2, with D maybe TRBD2 (5 bases). The V end was cut by 2 bases, the J end by 6 bases, with 11 bases between. Germline assignment: CDR1 SGDLS and CDR2 YYNGEE. The CDR3 length is 14 residues. For the CDR3, the DNA is TGTGCCAGCAGCGTTGCTAGCACGGCCGGGGAGCTGTTTTTT. It is translated as CASSVASTAGELFF.

The chain employs TRBV6-1 and TRBJ2-7; 15 bases are a match to TRBD2. CDR1 MNHNS and CDR2 SASEGT come from the germline V gene. This CDR3 region has 14 residues. The V gene end was trimmed by 7 bases and the J gene end by 6 bases; junction bases not matched to a gene: 4. The CDR3 region is CASTGLAGGPEQYF. DNA for the CDR3: TGTGCCAGCACTGGACTAGCGGGAGGGCCCGAGCAGTACTTC.

The chain carries TRBV6-6 and TRBJ1-5; TRBD1 might be the D (6 bases). Germline values: CDR1 MNHNY, CDR2 SVGAGI (reference sequence). This CDR3 spans 16 amino acids. The germline V and J ends were trimmed by 6 bases and 9 bases, with 24 bases remaining between them. The CDR3 bases are TGTGCCAGCAGCCCTCCCGGACAGACCTTTTCCGGGCCCCAGCATTTT. It is translated as CASSPPGQTFSGPQHF.

The V gene is TRBV5-4, the J gene TRBJ1-4; no clear D. The V and J ends lost 1 base and 0 bases respectively, with 10 bases between them. This CDR3 region has 16 residues. The germline gives CDR1 SGHNT, CDR2 YYREEE (reference sequence). For the CDR3, the DNA is TGTGCCAGCAGCTTGATGACCGAGCCAACTAATGAAAAACTGTTTTTT. It translates to CASSLMTEPTNEKLFF.

The CDR3 bases are TGTGCCAGTAGTATAAGGACAGGGGGCTGGGAGACCCAGTACTTC. Translated: CASSIRTGGWETQYF. The chain couples TRBV19 to TRBJ2-5; 11 positions agree with TRBD1. CDR1 is LNHDA, CDR2 SQIVND, per germline (reference sequence). CDR3 size: 15 residues. Trimming took 2 bases from V and 5 from J; bases not matched to a gene: 4.

This clone was observed once. The J gene is TRBJ2-2, the V gene TRBV5-1; 9 bases line up with TRBD2. This CDR3 is 15 amino acids long. Germline V CDR1 and CDR2: SGHRS, YFSETQ. Unmatched junction bases numbered 2, after V lost 0 bases and J lost 5 bases. The CDR3 nucleotides are TGCGCCAGCAGCTTGGGGACTAGCGTAACCGGGGAGCTGTTTTTT. Encoded protein: CASSLGTSVTGELFF.

The rearrangement joins TRBV4-1 to TRBJ2-3; 9 bases map to TRBD2. Germline assignment: CDR1 MGHRA and CDR2 YSYEKL. Trimming cost V 4 bases and J 5 bases; bases outside gene matches: 13. The CDR3 runs 17 residues. The CDR3 here is CASSPLDKREVEDTQYF. The CDR3 region has the DNA TGCGCCAGCAGCCCCTTAGACAAGCGGGAGGTGGAAGATACGCAGTATTTT.